This TCR beta chain derives from a study of blood T cell repertoires in COVID-19. Study-level information: COVID-19 samples from acute and convalescent phases originated in the United States, Italy and Spain. From T cells, B-cell-depleted T cells, or PBMCs came the material, which was cDNA or gDNA.

The junction had 6 bases not matched to a gene; V was cut back by 10 bases and J by 1 base. The length of the CDR3 is 14 residues. Germline V CDR1 and CDR2: LNHDA, SQIVND (reference sequence). Original processing methods: Reference gene primer amplification gave nucleated cell count estimates. Profiling relied on immunoSEQ multiplex PCR, and the TCRdb table lists in-frame clones only, not all of them. V and J calls and clone size are given by that table; D and trimming were obtained from the DNA. The sample records 150,000 to 200,000 clones, 86% being singletons. V and J are TRBV19 and TRBJ2-3; 9 bases are shared with TRBD2. This receptor was obtained from a man between 65 and 85 years old with acute or convalescent COVID-19. Sequencing was done on a sample of peripheral blood. CDR3 region: CATKRLAGTDTQYF. The CDR3 nucleotides read TGTGCCACAAAGAGACTAGCGGGCACAGATACGCAGTATTTT.